Listed below are T cell receptor beta chains from one sample, sequenced in a study of shared clonotypes between healthy human individuals. Method: immunoSEQ multiplex PCR; TCRdb's copy keeps in-frame clones and lacks some. The data show approximately 1.4 million clones, 95% to 99% seen once. The sample was naive CD4+ T cells sorted from blood. The receptors originated from a man younger than 45 in good health. Each CDR3 is given with its conserved first and last residue. A D gene is named only where the DNA matches it firmly. A clone size is listed for some rows: how often the clone was seen (once, few, many), or a class if it is expanded.

v_gene: TRBV5-8
j_gene: TRBJ2-5
d_gene: -
abundance: -
CDR3aa: CASSLVWEGQYF
CDR3nt: TGTGCCAGCAGCTTGGTCTGGGAAGGCCAGTACTTC

v_gene: TRBV5-1
j_gene: TRBJ1-4
d_gene: -
abundance: -
CDR3aa: CASSLTSIGANEKLFF
CDR3nt: TGCGCCAGCAGCTTGACTTCGATCGGGGCCAATGAAAAACTGTTTTTT

v_gene: TRBV5-4
j_gene: TRBJ2-7
d_gene: -
abundance: -
CDR3aa: CASSRAGTRTSYEQYF
CDR3nt: TGTGCCAGCAGCCGGGCAGGGACGAGGACTTCCTACGAGCAGTACTTC

v_gene: TRBV7-2
j_gene: TRBJ2-3
d_gene: TRBD2
abundance: -
CDR3aa: CASSLRLGLAGFSTQYF
CDR3nt: TGTGCCAGCAGCTTAAGGTTGGGACTAGCGGGATTCTCAACGCAGTATTTT

v_gene: TRBV30
j_gene: TRBJ2-7
d_gene: TRBD1
abundance: -
CDR3aa: CAGTGWSYEQYF
CDR3nt: TGTGCCGGGACAGGATGGAGCTACGAGCAGTACTTC

v_gene: TRBV7-2
j_gene: TRBJ1-5
d_gene: -
abundance: -
CDR3aa: CASSLDQINQPQHF
CDR3nt: TGTGCCAGCAGCTTAGATCAGATCAATCAGCCCCAGCATTTT

v_gene: TRBV7-6
j_gene: TRBJ2-1
d_gene: TRBD2
abundance: -
CDR3aa: CASSFRTSYNEQFF
CDR3nt: TGTGCCAGCAGCTTTCGGACTAGCTACAATGAGCAGTTCTTC

v_gene: TRBV14
j_gene: TRBJ2-1
d_gene: TRBD2
abundance: -
CDR3aa: CASSQDRGRVYTEQFF
CDR3nt: TGTGCCAGCAGCCAAGACCGGGGGAGGGTTTATACTGAGCAGTTCTTC

v_gene: TRBV6-1
j_gene: TRBJ1-4
d_gene: -
abundance: -
CDR3aa: CASSEGRLEKLFF
CDR3nt: TGTGCCAGCAGTGAAGGCAGGCTTGAAAAACTGTTTTTT

v_gene: TRBV28
j_gene: TRBJ1-1
d_gene: TRBD1
abundance: once
CDR3aa: CASSLGGQGDTEAFF
CDR3nt: TGTGCCAGCAGTTTGGGTGGGCAGGGGGACACTGAAGCTTTCTTT

v_gene: TRBV4-3
j_gene: TRBJ1-4
d_gene: -
abundance: -
CDR3aa: CASSQDLWKGKEKLFF
CDR3nt: TGCGCCAGCAGCCAAGATTTATGGAAAGGGAAGGAAAAACTGTTTTTT

v_gene: TRBV27
j_gene: TRBJ2-7
d_gene: -
abundance: -
CDR3aa: CASKGVTYEQYF
CDR3nt: TGTGCCAGCAAGGGCGTTACCTACGAGCAGTACTTC

v_gene: TRBV19
j_gene: TRBJ2-7
d_gene: TRBD1
abundance: -
CDR3aa: CASKRGQGYEQYF
CDR3nt: TGTGCCAGTAAGAGGGGACAGGGGTACGAGCAGTACTTC

v_gene: TRBV7-2
j_gene: TRBJ2-7
d_gene: -
abundance: -
CDR3aa: CASSLTSYEQYF
CDR3nt: TGTGCCAGCAGCTTAACCTCCTACGAGCAGTACTTC

v_gene: TRBV6-5
j_gene: TRBJ2-2
d_gene: -
abundance: -
CDR3aa: CASSYSHRKNTGELFF
CDR3nt: TGTGCCAGCAGTTACTCGCACAGAAAGAATACCGGGGAGCTGTTTTTT

v_gene: TRBV19
j_gene: TRBJ2-1
d_gene: -
abundance: -
CDR3aa: CASSIAAPGVAQYNEQFF
CDR3nt: TGTGCCAGTAGTATAGCCGCTCCAGGGGTCGCCCAATACAATGAGCAGTTCTTC

v_gene: TRBV28
j_gene: TRBJ1-4
d_gene: -
abundance: -
CDR3aa: CASSQRGGEEKLFF
CDR3nt: TGTGCCAGCAGTCAAAGGGGGGGAGAGGAAAAACTGTTTTTT

v_gene: TRBV5-1
j_gene: TRBJ1-1
d_gene: -
abundance: -
CDR3aa: CASSLQGGTEAFF
CDR3nt: TGCGCCAGCAGCTTACAGGGAGGCACTGAAGCTTTCTTT

v_gene: TRBV29-1
j_gene: TRBJ2-6
d_gene: -
abundance: -
CDR3aa: CSVGGLGANVLTF
CDR3nt: TGCAGTGTAGGGGGGCTTGGGGCCAACGTCCTGACTTTC

v_gene: TRBV10-3
j_gene: TRBJ2-7
d_gene: -
abundance: once
CDR3aa: CAASTERYEQYF
CDR3nt: TGTGCCGCATCGACAGAGAGGTACGAGCAGTACTTC

v_gene: TRBV4-3
j_gene: TRBJ1-5
d_gene: -
abundance: -
CDR3aa: CASSQELTSKPQHF
CDR3nt: TGCGCCAGCAGCCAAGAGTTGACTAGCAAGCCCCAGCATTTT

v_gene: TRBV27
j_gene: TRBJ2-2
d_gene: TRBD1
abundance: once
CDR3aa: CASSLSRGHTGELFF
CDR3nt: TGTGCCAGCAGTTTATCCAGGGGGCACACCGGGGAGCTGTTTTTT

v_gene: TRBV29-1
j_gene: TRBJ2-7
d_gene: TRBD2
abundance: -
CDR3aa: CSVEAGGRDEQYF
CDR3nt: TGCAGCGTAGAAGCGGGAGGGCGCGACGAGCAGTACTTC

v_gene: TRBV19
j_gene: TRBJ2-6
d_gene: -
abundance: -
CDR3aa: CASSHQGGANVLTF
CDR3nt: TGTGCCAGTAGTCACCAGGGAGGGGCCAACGTCCTGACTTTC

v_gene: TRBV9
j_gene: TRBJ2-4
d_gene: TRBD2
abundance: -
CDR3aa: CASSAYGRGDIQYF
CDR3nt: TGTGCCAGCAGCGCCTACGGGAGGGGTGACATTCAGTACTTC

v_gene: TRBV28
j_gene: TRBJ2-5
d_gene: TRBD2
abundance: -
CDR3aa: CATLGLAGETQYF
CDR3nt: TGTGCCACCTTGGGACTAGCTGGCGAGACCCAGTACTTC

v_gene: TRBV7-2
j_gene: TRBJ2-5
d_gene: -
abundance: -
CDR3aa: CASSFNEGNQETQYF
CDR3nt: TGTGCCAGCAGCTTTAACGAGGGCAACCAAGAGACCCAGTACTTC

v_gene: TRBV9
j_gene: TRBJ2-1
d_gene: -
abundance: -
CDR3aa: CASSALDEGPYNEQFF
CDR3nt: TGTGCCAGCAGCGCGCTGGACGAAGGGCCCTACAATGAGCAGTTCTTC

v_gene: TRBV7-8
j_gene: TRBJ2-6
d_gene: TRBD1
abundance: -
CDR3aa: CASSAWDRGLRGANVLTF
CDR3nt: TGTGCCAGCAGCGCGTGGGACAGGGGGCTAAGAGGGGCCAACGTCCTGACTTTC

v_gene: TRBV7-2
j_gene: TRBJ2-7
d_gene: -
abundance: -
CDR3aa: CASSPMGLVRNYEQYF
CDR3nt: TGTGCCAGCAGCCCGATGGGGCTAGTGAGGAACTACGAGCAGTACTTC

v_gene: TRBV25-1
j_gene: TRBJ2-7
d_gene: TRBD2
abundance: -
CDR3aa: CASSEYKREDEQYF
CDR3nt: TGTGCCAGCAGTGAATACAAGCGGGAAGACGAGCAGTACTTC

v_gene: TRBV9
j_gene: TRBJ1-2
d_gene: -
abundance: -
CDR3aa: CASSARTSSGGYTF
CDR3nt: TGTGCCAGCAGCGCCCGGACGTCTTCTGGTGGCTACACCTTC

v_gene: TRBV4-3
j_gene: TRBJ2-2
d_gene: TRBD1
abundance: -
CDR3aa: CASSQQDRGTFTGELFF
CDR3nt: TGCGCCAGCAGCCAACAGGACAGGGGGACATTCACCGGGGAGCTGTTTTTT

v_gene: TRBV4-3
j_gene: TRBJ2-5
d_gene: -
abundance: -
CDR3aa: CASSQDTGRETQYF
CDR3nt: TGCGCCAGCAGCCAAGATACGGGGCGGGAGACCCAGTACTTC

v_gene: TRBV29-1
j_gene: TRBJ2-1
d_gene: TRBD2
abundance: -
CDR3aa: CSVPSTSGRSNEQFF
CDR3nt: TGCAGCGTTCCATCGACTAGCGGGAGGTCCAATGAGCAGTTCTTC

v_gene: TRBV5-1
j_gene: TRBJ1-1
d_gene: -
abundance: -
CDR3aa: CASSLGHTEAFF
CDR3nt: TGCGCCAGCAGCCTGGGCCACACTGAAGCTTTCTTT

v_gene: TRBV13
j_gene: TRBJ1-3
d_gene: -
abundance: -
CDR3aa: CASSLGHRRSSGNTIYF
CDR3nt: TGTGCCAGCAGCTTAGGCCACAGGCGGAGCTCTGGAAACACCATATATTTT